This T cell receptor beta chain derives from a study of control samples from healthy donors and cancer patients. The germline gives CDR1 SGHKS, CDR2 YYEKEE (reference sequence). The V end was cut by 3 bases, the J end by 0 bases, with 18 bases between. The CDR3 runs to 17 residues. Data came from immunoSEQ multiplex PCR; TCRdb stores just in-frame clones and leaves some out. The sample holds under 200,000 clones, roughly 94% seen once. The chain carries TRBV5-5 and TRBJ1-2; maybe TRBD1 (6 bases). The sequence was collected from a woman in her 40s in good health. Source material: blood. CDR3: CASSWWDTHQANYGYTF. CDR3 nucleotides: TGTGCCAGCAGCTGGTGGGACACACACCAAGCTAACTATGGCTACACCTTC.